Listed below are T cell receptor beta chains from one sample, sequenced in a study of read filtering for tumor transcriptome and immune sequencing. TCRdb re-called the reads with MiXCR, one entry per CDR3 protein. Of nearly 60,000 distinct CDR3 sequences listed, 9% to 15% are singletons. The sample taken for sequencing was a population of CD138-negative cells sorted from bone marrow. The receptors were gathered from a donor at least 40 years old with multiple myeloma. The CDR3 runs from the conserved cysteine through the conserved F or W. D genes are given only for firm matches. Size tells how often a clone was seen (once, few, many) or the class of an expanded clone, and some rows leave it out.

j_gene,d_gene,v_gene,abundance,CDR3aa,CDR3nt
TRBJ2-3,.,TRBV6-6,.,CASSYSGELADTQYF,TGTGCCAGCAGTTATTCGGGGGAGCTCGCAGATACGCAGTATTTT
TRBJ2-5,TRBD2,TRBV28,many,CASSLPLAGQETQYF,TGTGCCAGCAGTTTACCACTAGCGGGACAAGAGACCCAGTACTTC
TRBJ1-1,TRBD1,TRBV20-1,many,CSARGQGGMNTEAFF,TGCAGTGCTAGAGGGCAGGGGGGGATGAACACTGAAGCTTTCTTT
TRBJ1-4,TRBD1,TRBV29-1,.,CSVGVRGALRELFF,TGCAGCGTTGGGGTCAGGGGGGCTCTGAGGGAACTGTTTTTT
TRBJ2-6,.,TRBV21-1,few,CASSKNSYGSGANVLTF,TGTGCCAGCAGCAAAAATTCCTACGGGTCTGGGGCCAACGTCCTGACTTTC
TRBJ2-3,.,TRBV5-6,.,CASSLAHWGIGTDTQYF,TGTGCCAGCAGCTTGGCCCATTGGGGAATTGGCACAGATACGCAGTATTTT
TRBJ2-5,TRBD1,TRBV7-9,many,CASSWGQGQETQYF,TGTGCCAGCAGCTGGGGACAGGGACAGGAGACCCAGTACTTC
TRBJ1-4,.,TRBV6-6,many,CASSGVMLFF,TGTGCCAGCAGCGGGGTAATGCTGTTTTTT
TRBJ2-7,TRBD1,TRBV19,many,CASSDRGEQYF,TGTGCCAGTAGCGACAGGGGCGAGCAGTACTTC
TRBJ1-1,.,TRBV5-5,.,CASRQDPGFTEAFF,TGTGCCAGCAGACAAGACCCCGGTTTCACTGAAGCTTTCTTT
TRBJ1-5,.,TRBV6-1,many,CASNLDSNQPQHF,TGTGCCAGCAACTTAGACAGCAATCAGCCCCAGCATTTT
TRBJ2-5,.,TRBV7-2,many,CASSPPRGETQYF,TGTGCCAGCAGCCCACCCAGGGGAGAGACCCAGTACTTC
TRBJ1-5,.,TRBV12-3/TRBV12-4,many,CASSLARPLQQSSNQPQHF,TGTGCCAGCAGTTTAGCGCGGCCGCTCCAGCAGAGCTCCAATCAGCCCCAGCATTTT
TRBJ2-1,.,TRBV6-5,many,CASSLTRGPHNEQFF,TGTGCCAGCAGTCTCACAAGGGGACCCCACAATGAGCAGTTCTTC
TRBJ2-6,.,TRBV20-1,once,CSASKVSGANVPTF,TGCAGTGCTAGTAAAGTCTCTGGGGCCAACGTCCCGACGTTC
TRBJ2-1,TRBD2,TRBV6-5,medium-sized,CASSWLAGGRYNEQFF,TGTGCCAGCAGTTGGCTAGCGGGGGGCCGCTACAATGAGCAGTTCTTC
TRBJ2-5,TRBD2,TRBV27,many,CASSLNMGLAGRETQYF,TGTGCCAGCAGTTTAAATATGGGACTAGCGGGGCGGGAGACCCAGTACTTC
TRBJ1-1,.,TRBV6-5,many,CASSWGPMNTEAFF,TGTGCCAGCAGCTGGGGACCGATGAACACTGAAGCTTTCTTT
TRBJ1-5,.,TRBV20-1,few,CSAARTPINQPQHF,TGCAGTGCCGCCAGGACACCGATCAATCAGCCCCAGCATTTT
TRBJ2-7,.,TRBV19,many,CASRGTWRNAYEQYF,TGTGCCAGTAGGGGTACTTGGAGGAATGCTTACGAGCAGTACTTC